This TCR beta chain was documented in a study of T cell responses to AZD1222 COVID-19 vaccine. Study-wide findings and caveats: It should be noted that donors were predominantly white British and more often female, and clonal diversity was possibly underestimated. Spike-spanning, vaccine-associated CD4 TCRs were dominant at 160-218 and 743-854. Spike-specific TCR breadth and depth grew following two AZD1222 doses.

In the case of this clone: The antigen remains undetermined.

Sequencing was performed with immunoSEQ multiplex PCR; in TCRdb, only in-frame clones are kept and a portion is missing. The sample consists of 150,000 to 250,000 clones, 93% of them appearing once. This TCR came from an adult who received the AZD1222 COVID-19 vaccine. Specimen: peripheral blood, collected 28 days after the second AZD1222 dose.

CDR3: CASSIALGQGAKNTF. The CDR3 nucleotides are TGTGCCAGTAGTATTGCTCTCGGACAGGGGGCAAAGAACACCTTC. V is TRBV19 and J is TRBJ1-2, with 11 bases that match TRBD1. The CDR3 is made up of 15 amino acids. V was pared by 3 bases and J by 12 bases, with 12 bases of the junction left unmatched. CDR1 LNHDA and CDR2 SQIVND come from the germline V gene (reference sequence).